The sequence of this TCR beta chain was determined in a study of beta chain features in type 1 diabetes. Study findings and constraints: Among type 1 diabetes patients, VDJ junctions had fewer insertions and more deletions. There was a moderate but significant shortening of TCRB CDR3s in all four CD4+ subsets of Type 1 diabetes patients. Cells with high TCR expression could be over-represented when cDNA is sequenced.

The investigators reverse transcribed all of the isolated RNA, so they sequenced expressed TCRB transcripts. The repertoire was sequenced with immunoSEQ multiplex PCR; TCRdb's copy has only in-frame clones and lacks some. The profile shows about 400,000 clones, 10% to 15% of them singletons. With regard to this clone: The antigen is unknown.

This CDR3 spans 17 amino acids. Germline CDR1 and CDR2: SGHNT and YYREEE (reference sequence). Trimming removed 1 base from V and 8 bases from J; junction bases left unmatched: 10. A CD45RO/CCR7/CD25/CD127/CD95/CD27 panel sorted naive, central memory, regulatory and stem cell-like memory CD4+ cells. Sequencing input: naive CD4+ T cells from blood. The sequence was obtained from a man aged 18 to 29 in good health. The genes are TRBV5-4 and TRBJ2-4; 12 bases match TRBD2. The CDR3 loop is CASSLRLAGGPNDIQYF. The DNA of the CDR3 is TGTGCCAGCAGCTTGAGGCTAGCGGGAGGGCCGAATGACATTCAGTACTTC.